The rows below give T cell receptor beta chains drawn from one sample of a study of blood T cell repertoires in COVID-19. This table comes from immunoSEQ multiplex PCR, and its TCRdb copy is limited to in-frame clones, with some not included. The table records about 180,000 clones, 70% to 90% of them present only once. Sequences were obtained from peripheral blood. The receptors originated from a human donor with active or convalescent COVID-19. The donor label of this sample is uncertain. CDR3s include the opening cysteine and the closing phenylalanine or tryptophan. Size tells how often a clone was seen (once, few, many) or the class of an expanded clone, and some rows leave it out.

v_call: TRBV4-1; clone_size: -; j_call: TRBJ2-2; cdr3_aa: CASSQAQGGRELFF
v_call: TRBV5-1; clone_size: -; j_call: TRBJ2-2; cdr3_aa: CASSLALTAGELFF
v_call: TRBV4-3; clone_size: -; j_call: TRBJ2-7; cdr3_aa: CASSQGWGVEQYF
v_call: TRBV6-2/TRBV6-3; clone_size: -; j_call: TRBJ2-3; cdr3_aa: CASSWSGDTQYF
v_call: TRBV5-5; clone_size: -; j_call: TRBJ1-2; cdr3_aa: CASSGLQGARRGYTF
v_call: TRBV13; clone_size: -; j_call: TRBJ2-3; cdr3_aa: CASSRGTSGRYGGTDTQYF
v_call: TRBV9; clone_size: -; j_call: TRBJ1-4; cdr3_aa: CASSTGQGAFGEKLFF
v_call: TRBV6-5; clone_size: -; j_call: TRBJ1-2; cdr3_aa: CASRPRQGAGGYTF
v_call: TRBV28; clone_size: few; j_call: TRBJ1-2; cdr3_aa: CASSFGTFGYTF
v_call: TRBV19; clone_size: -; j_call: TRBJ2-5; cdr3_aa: CASSTTVPLAGVGETQYF
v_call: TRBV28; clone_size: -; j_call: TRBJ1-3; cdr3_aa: CASSHGTASGNTIYF
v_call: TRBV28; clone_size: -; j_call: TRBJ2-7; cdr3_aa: CASSLRGSLYEQYF
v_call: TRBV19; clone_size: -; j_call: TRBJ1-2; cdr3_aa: CASSSQGGYGYTF
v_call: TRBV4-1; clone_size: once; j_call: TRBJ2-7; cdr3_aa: CASSPSGLAGGDEQYF
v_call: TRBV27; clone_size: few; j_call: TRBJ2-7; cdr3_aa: CASSSGQGAEYEQYF
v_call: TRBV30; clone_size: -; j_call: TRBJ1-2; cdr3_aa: CAWNGGGLGYTF
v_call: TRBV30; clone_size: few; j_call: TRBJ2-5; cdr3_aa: CACGLAGDPYQETQYF
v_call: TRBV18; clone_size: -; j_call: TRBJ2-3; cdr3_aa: CASSRSQATDTQYF
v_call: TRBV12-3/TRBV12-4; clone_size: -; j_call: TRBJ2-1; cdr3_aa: CASRLVRNEQFF
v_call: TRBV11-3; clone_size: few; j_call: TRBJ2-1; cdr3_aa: CASSLDPNGSEQFF
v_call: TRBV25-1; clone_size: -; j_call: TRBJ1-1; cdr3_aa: CASGHPGENTEAFF
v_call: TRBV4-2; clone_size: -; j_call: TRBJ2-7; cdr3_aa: CASSPSVANTPIGFYEQYF
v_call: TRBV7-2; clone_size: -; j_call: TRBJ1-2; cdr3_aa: CASSLALRGNQGYGYTF
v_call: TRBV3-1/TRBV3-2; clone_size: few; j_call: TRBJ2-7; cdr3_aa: CASSQGGVPSSYEQYF
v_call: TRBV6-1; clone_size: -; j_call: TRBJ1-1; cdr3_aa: CASSEAGQGAAEAFF
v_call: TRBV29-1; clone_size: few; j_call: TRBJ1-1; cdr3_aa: CSVSRDSGTEAFF
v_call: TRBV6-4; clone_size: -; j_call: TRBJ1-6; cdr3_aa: CASSATSVANSPLHF
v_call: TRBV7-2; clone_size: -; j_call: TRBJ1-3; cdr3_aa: CASSHNLGGGSGNTIYF
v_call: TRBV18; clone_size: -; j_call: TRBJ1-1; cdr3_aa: CASSLQREAFF
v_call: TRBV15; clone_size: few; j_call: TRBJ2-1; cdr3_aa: CATSRDHYEQFF
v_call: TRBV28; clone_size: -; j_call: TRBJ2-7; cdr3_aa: CASSFGRGQRYEQYF
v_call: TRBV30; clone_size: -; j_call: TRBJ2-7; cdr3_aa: CAWRTTGTGEQYF
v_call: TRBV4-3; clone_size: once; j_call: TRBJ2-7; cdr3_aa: CASSQGGSGTGWEQYF
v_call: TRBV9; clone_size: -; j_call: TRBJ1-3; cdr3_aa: CASSVVPGGNTIYF
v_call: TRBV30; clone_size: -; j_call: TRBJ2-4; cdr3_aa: CAWSVGSGSGILVAKNIQYF
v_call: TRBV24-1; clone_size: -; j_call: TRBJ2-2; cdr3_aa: CATSDLDSVGELFF
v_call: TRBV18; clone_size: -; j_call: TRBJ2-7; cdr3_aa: CASSLGQGGPYEQYF